The rows below give T cell receptor beta chains drawn from one sample of a study of early T cells in non-severe SARS-CoV-2 infection. TCRdb analysed the 5' RACE reads with MiXCR anew, one entry per CDR3 protein. The table shows more than 85,000 distinct CDR3 sequences, with 16% occurring only once. Sequencing used whole blood, obtained at baseline. These receptors came from an adult who was a healthcare worker with PCR-confirmed SARS-CoV-2 infection or an uninfected control (not recorded which). CDR3s leave out the opening cysteine and the closing phenylalanine or tryptophan. The order of the fields is CDR3 protein, V gene, clone size, J gene. Not all rows give a size; the values are once, few, many and, for expanded clones, a class.

CDR3: ASSPPGGSTYEQY
V: TRBV18
size: few
J: TRBJ2-7

CDR3: ASSLVSVYEQY
V: TRBV11-2
size: -
J: TRBJ2-7

CDR3: AWSRGLIYEQY
V: TRBV30
size: -
J: TRBJ2-7

CDR3: ASARDRLFDEQF
V: TRBV5-1
size: many
J: TRBJ2-1

CDR3: ASSSTGRMAEAF
V: TRBV12-3/TRBV12-4
size: few
J: TRBJ1-1

CDR3: ASSLVSQETQY
V: TRBV7-8
size: -
J: TRBJ2-5

CDR3: ASSQRHDNEQF
V: TRBV6-5
size: few
J: TRBJ2-1

CDR3: ASSHFGTTPNNEQF
V: TRBV4-1
size: few
J: TRBJ2-1

CDR3: ATSAREAKNIQY
V: TRBV24-1
size: many
J: TRBJ2-4

CDR3: ASSKRVAGENEQF
V: TRBV10-1
size: few
J: TRBJ2-1

CDR3: ASSPGTGRAGANVLT
V: TRBV7-2
size: many
J: TRBJ2-6

CDR3: ASSRGGGTDTQY
V: TRBV6-4
size: few
J: TRBJ2-3

CDR3: SARWGNGNTIY
V: TRBV20-1
size: few
J: TRBJ1-3

CDR3: AITASGYTDTQY
V: TRBV10-3
size: many
J: TRBJ2-3

CDR3: ASSVQRADTQY
V: TRBV9
size: -
J: TRBJ2-3

CDR3: SASPPSGRALETQY
V: TRBV20-1
size: few
J: TRBJ2-5

CDR3: ASSLGISGTADTQY
V: TRBV12-3/TRBV12-4
size: -
J: TRBJ2-3

CDR3: ASMINQGEQY
V: TRBV6-2/TRBV6-3
size: many
J: TRBJ2-7

CDR3: ASSSQGNQPQH
V: TRBV7-2
size: -
J: TRBJ1-5

CDR3: AWSVRITRGETQY
V: TRBV30
size: few
J: TRBJ2-5

CDR3: ASSQDWPSNYGYT
V: TRBV4-1
size: -
J: TRBJ1-2

CDR3: ASSYFPGNYPEAF
V: TRBV6-2/TRBV6-3
size: -
J: TRBJ1-1

CDR3: AAAMDLTDTQY
V: TRBV10-3
size: few
J: TRBJ2-3

CDR3: ATVWSDTQY
V: TRBV6-6
size: -
J: TRBJ2-3

CDR3: ATSDRQNTGELF
V: TRBV24-1
size: many
J: TRBJ2-2

CDR3: ASSSGRLDTDTQY
V: TRBV12-3/TRBV12-4
size: once
J: TRBJ2-3

CDR3: ASSTGQARGYTQY
V: TRBV11-3
size: -
J: TRBJ2-3

CDR3: ASSAGTSSTDTQY
V: TRBV2
size: few
J: TRBJ2-3

CDR3: ASSQGRIYGYT
V: TRBV3-1
size: -
J: TRBJ1-2

CDR3: SASIAAGTDTQY
V: TRBV20-1
size: -
J: TRBJ2-3

CDR3: ASSLGRPEGQPQH
V: TRBV27
size: few
J: TRBJ1-5

CDR3: ASSGQGNKKLF
V: TRBV5-6
size: many
J: TRBJ1-4

CDR3: ASSQEGGLSTDTQY
V: TRBV4-3
size: -
J: TRBJ2-3

CDR3: SARAGRVGTEAF
V: TRBV20-1
size: few
J: TRBJ1-1

CDR3: ASSSADYTGELF
V: TRBV5-5
size: many
J: TRBJ2-2

CDR3: ASSLLSEADTQY
V: TRBV7-9
size: few
J: TRBJ2-3